Listed below are T cell receptor beta chains from one sample, sequenced in a study of T cell responses to AZD1222 COVID-19 vaccine. TCRdb keeps only in-frame clones here, not all; method: immunoSEQ multiplex PCR. The sample holds some 130,000 clones, approximately 90% seen once. The source material was peripheral blood, sampled on day 0 of AZD1222 vaccination. The source is an adult in good health. CDR3s include the opening cysteine and the closing phenylalanine or tryptophan. The order of the fields is clone size, D gene, J gene, V gene, CDR3 protein, CDR3 DNA. D genes are given only for firm matches. Clone sizes are given selectively: once, few, many, or a class where the clone is expanded.

>.|.|TRBJ1-1|TRBV14
CASSQDRVTAFF
TGTGCCAGCAGCCAAGATAGGGTGACAGCTTTCTTT
>.|.|TRBJ1-5|TRBV6-1
CASSEGTADYQPQHF
TGTGCCAGCAGTGAAGGGACAGCCGACTATCAGCCCCAGCATTTT
>once|.|TRBJ2-3|TRBV6-5
CASKRGQQRTDTQYF
TGTGCCAGCAAGAGAGGGCAACAGAGGACAGATACGCAGTATTTT
>.|.|TRBJ1-1|TRBV4-1
CASSQESTDTEAFF
TGCGCCAGCAGCCAGGAATCGACAGACACTGAAGCTTTCTTT
>once|TRBD1|TRBJ1-2|TRBV18
CASSPRTGFRANYGYTF
TGTGCCAGCTCACCACGGACAGGGTTCAGGGCTAACTATGGCTACACCTTC
>.|.|TRBJ1-2|TRBV2
CASSVKQGPNYGYTF
TGTGCCAGCAGTGTAAAACAGGGTCCAAACTATGGCTACACCTTC
>few|.|TRBJ2-1|TRBV6-5
CASTSGPAGGNEQFF
TGTGCCAGCACATCGGGGCCCGCTGGGGGTAATGAGCAGTTCTTC
>.|.|TRBJ1-2|TRBV19
CATSGRYGYTF
TGTGCCACCTCGGGGCGCTATGGCTACACCTTC
>.|.|TRBJ1-3|TRBV15
CATTGVGSGNTIYF
TGTGCCACCACAGGGGTAGGCTCTGGAAACACCATATATTTT
>once|.|TRBJ2-3|TRBV12-5
CASGLGEGATDTQYF
TGTGCTAGTGGTTTGGGCGAGGGCGCGACAGATACGCAGTATTTT
>.|.|TRBJ1-2|TRBV5-6
CASNLQGFNYGYTF
TGTGCCAGCAACCTACAGGGCTTTAACTATGGCTACACCTTC
>few|.|TRBJ1-2|TRBV20-1
CSASHPGGWGYGYTF
TGCAGTGCTAGTCATCCCGGCGGTTGGGGCTATGGCTACACCTTC
>.|TRBD1|TRBJ1-1|TRBV5-5
CASRGQGNTEAFF
TGTGCCAGCCGCGGACAGGGGAACACTGAAGCTTTCTTT
>.|.|TRBJ2-6|TRBV19
CASSTDGLSGANVLTF
TGTGCCAGTAGTACGGACGGACTCTCTGGGGCCAACGTCCTGACTTTC
>.|TRBD2|TRBJ2-1|TRBV4-2
CASSPRALLAGGLNEQFF
TGTGCCAGCAGCCCAAGAGCCCTTCTAGCGGGGGGGCTAAATGAGCAGTTCTTC
>once|.|TRBJ2-1|TRBV6-5
CASSQWTGEQFF
TGTGCCAGCAGTCAATGGACTGGGGAGCAGTTCTTC
>.|TRBD2|TRBJ2-5|TRBV9
CASAGGLAGSQETQYF
TGTGCCAGCGCGGGGGGACTAGCGGGGTCCCAAGAGACCCAGTACTTC
>.|.|TRBJ1-2|TRBV18
CASSPGRGTHYGYTF
TGTGCCAGCTCACCCGGTCGTGGCACCCACTATGGCTACACCTTC
>.|TRBD2|TRBJ2-3|TRBV5-1
CASSPRGGGTDTQYF
TGCGCCAGCAGCCCGCGGGGGGGCGGCACAGATACGCAGTATTTT
>.|TRBD2|TRBJ2-1|TRBV7-2
CASSLAARGGSSYNEQFF
TGTGCCAGCAGCTTAGCAGCGCGGGGGGGGAGCTCCTACAATGAGCAGTTCTTC
>.|.|TRBJ2-2|TRBV5-1
CASSQNTGELFF
TGCGCCAGCAGCCAAAACACCGGGGAGCTGTTTTTT
>.|.|TRBJ1-1|TRBV18
CASSPHWSERTEAFF
TGTGCCAGCTCACCACATTGGTCAGAGAGGACTGAAGCTTTCTTT
>once|.|TRBJ1-1|TRBV7-3
CASSPQGSTEAFF
TGTGCCAGCAGCCCTCAGGGGAGCACTGAAGCTTTCTTT
>.|.|TRBJ1-5|TRBV12-3/TRBV12-4
CASSWGGNQPQHF
TGTGCCAGCAGCTGGGGCGGTAATCAGCCCCAGCATTTT
>.|.|TRBJ2-7|TRBV11-2
CASSPPAFYEQYF
TGTGCCAGCAGCCCACCGGCCTTCTACGAGCAGTACTTC
>.|.|TRBJ2-3|TRBV2
CASYGDTQYF
TGTGCCAGTTATGGGGATACGCAGTATTTT
>.|.|TRBJ1-1|TRBV10-3
CAISDPLNREGGTEAFF
TGTGCCATCAGTGACCCCTTAAACAGGGAGGGGGGCACTGAAGCTTTCTTT
>.|.|TRBJ1-6|TRBV6-6
CASSTTINSPLHF
TGTGCCAGCAGCACAACGATTAATTCACCCCTCCACTTT
>.|.|TRBJ2-5|TRBV5-1
CASRRTPGAETQYF
TGCGCCAGCAGGAGGACCCCCGGGGCAGAGACCCAGTACTTC
>.|TRBD1|TRBJ1-4|TRBV25-1
CASSEWGQTEEKLFF
TGTGCCAGCAGTGAATGGGGACAGACCGAGGAAAAACTGTTTTTT
>.|TRBD2|TRBJ2-1|TRBV7-3
CASSLKAGGPDEQFF
TGTGCCAGCAGCTTAAAAGCGGGGGGCCCCGATGAGCAGTTCTTC
>.|TRBD2|TRBJ2-5|TRBV11-2
CASSWGLGLAVQETQYF
TGTGCCAGCAGCTGGGGCTTGGGACTAGCGGTCCAAGAGACCCAGTACTTC
>.|TRBD1|TRBJ1-5|TRBV5-6
CASSFWDRGGQPQHF
TGTGCCAGCAGCTTCTGGGACAGGGGAGGCCAGCCCCAGCATTTT
>.|.|TRBJ1-2|TRBV7-2
CASSLDGRGYGYTF
TGTGCCAGCAGCTTAGATGGCAGGGGCTATGGCTACACCTTC
>.|.|TRBJ2-5|TRBV13
CASSLRQAGRETQYF
TGTGCCAGCAGCCTGCGACAGGCGGGCAGAGAGACCCAGTACTTC
>.|.|TRBJ2-1|TRBV19
CASSTIRGFSNEQFF
TGTGCCAGTAGTACTATTAGGGGGTTTTCTAATGAGCAGTTCTTC
>.|TRBD1|TRBJ1-3|TRBV5-1
CASSLSVGQGAGNTIYF
TGCGCCAGCAGCTTGTCAGTTGGGCAGGGGGCTGGAAACACCATATATTTT
>.|.|TRBJ2-7|TRBV7-9
CASRSGVSYEQYF
TGTGCCAGCAGGTCGGGTGTTTCCTACGAGCAGTACTTC
>.|.|TRBJ2-3|TRBV2
CASSPRRTTQDTQYF
TGTGCCAGCAGTCCGAGGAGAACAACTCAAGATACGCAGTATTTT
>once|.|TRBJ2-6|TRBV3-1/TRBV3-2
CASSQQGSGANVLTF
TGTGCCAGCAGCCAACAGGGATCTGGGGCCAACGTCCTGACTTTC
>few|.|TRBJ2-7|TRBV7-2
CASSLGGDYEQYF
TGTGCCAGCAGCTTAGGAGGGGACTACGAGCAGTACTTC
>.|.|TRBJ1-6|TRBV5-5
CASSLSGEWGNSPLHF
TGTGCCAGCAGCTTGTCAGGGGAATGGGGTAATTCACCCCTCCACTTT
>.|TRBD1|TRBJ1-6|TRBV3-1/TRBV3-2
CASSQDLAWDSSNSPLHF
TGTGCCAGCAGCCAAGATCTCGCCTGGGACAGTTCGAATTCACCCCTCCACTTT
>once|.|TRBJ2-7|TRBV5-6
CASSFGDYEQYF
TGTGCCAGCAGCTTTGGAGACTACGAGCAGTACTTC
>.|.|TRBJ2-7|TRBV3-1/TRBV3-2
CASSPSAYEQYF
TGTGCCAGCAGCCCTTCCGCCTACGAGCAGTACTTC
>.|TRBD1|TRBJ1-6|TRBV5-5
CASSFGQGGSPLHF
TGTGCCAGCAGCTTCGGACAGGGGGGTTCACCCCTCCACTTT
>.|.|TRBJ2-7|TRBV7-3
CASSSGAASSYEQYF
TGTGCCAGCAGCTCCGGGGCCGCTAGCTCCTACGAGCAGTACTTC
>.|.|TRBJ2-7|TRBV29-1
CSVEGRGYEQYF
TGCAGCGTTGAAGGCAGGGGCTACGAGCAGTACTTC
>.|TRBD2|TRBJ2-2|TRBV4-2
CASSRRGGRTGELFF
TGTGCCAGCAGCCGGCGGGGGGGCCGCACCGGGGAGCTGTTTTTT
>.|.|TRBJ2-7|TRBV15
CATSRPQGYEQYF
TGTGCCACCAGCAGACCACAGGGATACGAGCAGTACTTC
>.|.|TRBJ1-1|TRBV11-3
CASQRGPGTEAFF
TGTGCCAGCCAGAGGGGCCCGGGCACTGAAGCTTTCTTT
>.|TRBD1|TRBJ1-5|TRBV6-5
CASKRFQGANQPQHF
TGTGCCAGCAAACGATTTCAGGGGGCTAATCAGCCCCAGCATTTT
>.|.|TRBJ2-1|TRBV21-1
CARTRTSSNNEQFF
TGTGCCAGGACGAGGACTAGTTCCAACAATGAGCAGTTCTTC
>.|.|TRBJ1-5|TRBV2
CASSWGRGNQPQHF
TGTGCCAGCAGCTGGGGAAGGGGCAATCAGCCCCAGCATTTT
>many|.|TRBJ1-6|TRBV28
CASRIQGGSPLHF
TGTGCCAGCAGGATACAGGGAGGCTCACCCCTCCACTTT